What follows are 17 T cell receptor beta chains derived from one specimen sequenced in a study of blood T cell repertoires in COVID-19. Some clones are missing from TCRdb's copy, which holds only in-frame ones; the method was immunoSEQ multiplex PCR. The repertoire has tens of thousands of clones, over 70% of them found once; the top ten carry roughly 5%. Sample: peripheral blood. Receptors were obtained from a man aged 45-65 years with active COVID-19.

V and J are TRBV18 and TRBJ1-5; possibly TRBD1 for D (5 bases). In germline, CDR1 is KGHSH, CDR2 LQKENI. V lost 2 bases to trimming and J lost 0 bases, with 8 bases between them. The CDR3 totals 15 residues. In DNA form, the CDR3 reads TGTGCCAGCTCACCAGCGACAGTTAGCAATCAGCCCCAGCATTTT. Its translation: CASSPATVSNQPQHF.

This chain joins TRBV9 and TRBJ2-2; D is unclear. CDR3 size: 15 residues. Germline assignment: CDR1 SGDLS and CDR2 YYNGEE. Trimming removed 1 base at V and 0 bases at J, with 7 bases between. The CDR3, as DNA: TGTGCCAGCAGCGTACCCGGTGCGAACACCGGGGAGCTGTTTTTT. It specifies CASSVPGANTGELFF.

This chain connects TRBV30 to TRBJ1-4; tentatively, D is TRBD1 (6 bases). The CDR3 totals 13 residues. CDR1 and CDR2 (germline): GTSNPN, SVGIG (reference sequence). The germline V and J ends were trimmed by 1 base and 7 bases, with 10 bases remaining between them. The CDR3 DNA sequence: TGTGCCTGGAGTGGACAGGCAATTGAAAAACTGTTTTTT. Its protein is CAWSGQAIEKLFF. Using reference TRBV30 and TRBJ1-4 for the parts outside the CDR3, the full variable domain is SQTIHQWPATLVQPVGSPLSLECTVEGTSNPNLYWYRQAAGRGLQLLFYSVGIGQISSEVPQNLSASRPQDRQFILSSKKLLLSDSGFYLCAWSGQAIEKLFFGSGTQLSVL.

Only a few counts were recorded for this clone. Other DNA sequences in this specimen translate into the identical CDR3. The chain recombines TRBV28 with TRBJ1-1, with D unclear. This CDR3 spans 14 amino acids. CDR1 is MDHEN, CDR2 SYDVKM, per germline. Trimming cost V 3 bases and J 1 base, with 9 bases left between them. The CDR3 nucleotides are TGTGCCAGCAGTTTTTTACGGGGGAACACTGAAGCTTTCTTT. This sequence encodes CASSFLRGNTEAFF. Based on the CDR3 plus reference TRBV28 and TRBJ1-1, the full variable domain is DVKVTQSSRYLVKRTGEKVFLECVQDMDHENMFWYRQDPGLGLRLIYFSYDVKMKEKGDIPEGYSVSREKKERFSLILESASTNQTSMYLCASSFLRGNTEAFFGQGTRLTVV.

The V gene is TRBV4-3, the J gene TRBJ1-5; 8 positions agree with TRBD1. CDR1 is LGHNA and CDR2 is YSLEER in the germline V gene. V dropped 3 bases and J dropped 0; count of bases not matched to a gene: 1. This CDR3 has 15 residues. In DNA, the CDR3 is TGCGCCAGCAGCCAGCAGGGGGCTAGCAATCAGCCCCAGCATTTT. Translation: CASSQQGASNQPQHF.

The gene calls are TRBV5-1 and TRBJ2-5; possibly TRBD2 for D (5 bases). The CDR3 has 13 residues. CDR1 is SGHRS and CDR2 is YFSETQ in the germline V gene. V lost 4 bases and J 3 bases, leaving 10 bases between the germline ends. The CDR3 bases are TGCGCCAGCAGCCCCTCCGGGGAAGAGACCCAGTACTTC. Its protein product is CASSPSGEETQYF.

The chain carries TRBV7-3 and TRBJ1-1; weak D call: TRBD1 (6 bases). With 2 bases removed from V and 6 bases from J, the gap between germline ends came to 13 bases. Germline V gives CDR1 SGHTA, CDR2 FQGTGA. There are 14 residues in the CDR3. CDR3 loop: CASSLAQQGSEAFF. The CDR3 region has the DNA TGTGCCAGCAGCTTAGCCCAACAGGGCTCTGAAGCTTTCTTT.

The chain combines TRBV5-6 with TRBJ2-1; weak D call: TRBD1 (6 bases). The CDR3 spans 11 residues. Germline CDR1 and CDR2: SGHDT and YYEEEE. Between the trimmed V and J ends, which lost 0 bases and 14 bases, there was a span of 9 bases. The CDR3 nucleotides read TGTGCCAGCAGCTTGGGGGGGCAGGAGTTCTTC. The encoded protein is CASSLGGQEFF.

The CDR3 here is CASNPQGNQPQHF. The CDR3 bases are TGTGCCAGCAATCCCCAGGGGAATCAGCCCCAGCATTTT. The rearrangement links TRBV2 to TRBJ1-5, with D perhaps TRBD1 (6 bases). V was cut by 7 bases and J by 4 bases, with 11 bases left in between. Per germline, CDR1 SNHLY and CDR2 FYNNEI. The CDR3 extends over 13 amino acids. The full variable domain, rest sourced from reference TRBV2 and TRBJ1-5, is EPEVTQTPSHQVTQMGQEVILRCVPISNHLYFYWYRQILGQKVEFLVSFYNNEISEKSEIFDDQFSVERPDGSNFTLKIRSTKLEDSAMYFCASNPQGNQPQHFGDGTRLSIL.

CDR3 DNA: TGTGCCAGCAGAACAGGGGGCGCCGAGACCCAGTACTTC. Amino acid sequence: CASRTGGAETQYF. The J gene is TRBJ2-5, the V gene TRBV2, with 9 bases fitting TRBD1. J was trimmed by 5 bases and V by 6 bases; bases with no gene match: 4. The CDR3 has 13 residues. CDR1 is SNHLY and CDR2 is FYNNEI in the germline V gene.

The chain couples TRBV18 to TRBJ2-7; D possibly corresponds to TRBD1 (6 bases). The CDR3 covers 14 residues. From germline, CDR1 is KGHSH and CDR2 LQKENI. Trimming took off 1 base at V and 4 bases at J, with 11 bases between the two ends. CDR3 loop: CASSPRQQGYEQYF. As DNA, the CDR3 is TGTGCCAGCTCACCACGGCAGCAGGGGTACGAGCAGTACTTC.

The chain couples TRBV5-5 to TRBJ2-7; D possibly corresponds to TRBD1 (5 bases). With 0 bases removed from V and 1 base from J, the gap between germline ends came to 5 bases. The CDR3 runs 13 residues. Germline CDR1 SGHKS, CDR2 YYEKEE (reference sequence). The CDR3 loop reads CASSLGQSYEQYF. The CDR3, as DNA: TGTGCCAGCAGCTTGGGACAGTCCTACGAGCAGTACTTC.

The chain links TRBV7-8 to TRBJ1-4; no clear D gene. V lost 6 bases, J lost 2 bases, and 10 bases lay in between. CDR3 length: 14 amino acids. CDR1 and CDR2 (germline): SGHVS, FQNEAQ. This chain's CDR3 is CASRLRETNEKLFF. DNA of the CDR3: TGTGCCAGCAGATTGAGGGAGACTAATGAAAAACTGTTTTTT.

The chain combines TRBV6-6 with TRBJ2-3; 8 bases map to TRBD1. CDR1 is MNHNY and CDR2 is SVGAGI in the germline V gene (reference sequence). The V and J ends lost 2 bases and 5 bases, in that order; junction bases with no gene match: 9. This CDR3 has 16 residues. As DNA, the CDR3 is TGTGCCAGCAGTTACGGTGAGACAGGGGAGTTAGATACGCAGTATTTT. Translated: CASSYGETGELDTQYF.

This clone has just one count. The V call is TRBV18, the J call TRBJ2-1; 7 bases are a match to TRBD1. The CDR3 is 15 residues long. The V segment lost 3 bases and the J segment 6 bases; nucleotides outside the gene matches: 8. CDR1 is KGHSH and CDR2 is LQKENI in the germline V gene. The DNA of the CDR3 is TGTGCCAGCTCACCCCCCGGGACAGATACCAATGAGCAGTTCTTC. Translating gives CASSPPGTDTNEQFF. The full variable domain, rest sourced from reference TRBV18 and TRBJ2-1, is NAGVMQNPRHLVRRRGQEARLRCSPMKGHSHVYWYRQLPEEGLKFMVYLQKENIIDESGMPKERFSAEFPKEGPSILRIQQVVRGDSAAYFCASSPPGTDTNEQFFGPGTRLTVL.

The CDR3 here is CASSLWTGTYEQYF. In DNA, the CDR3 is TGTGCCAGCAGTTTATGGACAGGGACCTACGAGCAGTACTTC. The chain uses TRBV28 and TRBJ2-7; TRBD1 agrees at 7 bases. There are 14 residues in the CDR3. Germline V gene sequence: CDR1 MDHEN, CDR2 SYDVKM. The junction had 1 base not matched to a gene; V was cut back by 0 bases and J by 2 bases.

V is TRBV5-1 and J is TRBJ1-1, with 9 bases identical to TRBD1. The CDR3 is 14 residues long. CDR1 and CDR2 (germline): SGHRS, YFSETQ. The V and J ends lost 2 bases and 9 bases, in that order; junction bases with no gene match: 8. The CDR3 is CASSLTPGTGQAFF. The DNA of the CDR3 is TGCGCCAGCAGCTTAACTCCCGGGACAGGGCAAGCTTTCTTT.